One T cell receptor (beta chain) is described in this entry. The sample originates from a study of cytomegalovirus exposure and HLA in healthy donors. Overall study: Of more than 350 genotyped donors, more than 70% clustered with self-reported Caucasian donors.

The ends were cut back, 8 bases at V and 11 bases at J, with 21 bases in the middle. The germline CDR1 and CDR2 sequences are MNHEY and SVGAGI. The CDR3 is 13 amino acids. PCR used 60 Vbeta primers and 13 Jbeta primers. Assay: immunoSEQ multiplex PCR; the TCRdb copy retains only in-frame clones and omits some. The sample data list approximately 47,000 clones. The source of this sequence is a male donor in good health and CMV-seronegative. Source material: PBMCs. The rearrangement uses TRBV6-5 and TRBJ1-1; possibly TRBD1 for D (6 bases). The DNA for the CDR3 is TGTGCCAGCTCCCCCCAGAGGGACACCGGTGCTTTCTTT. Its translation: CASSPQRDTGAFF.